This TCR beta chain was sequenced during a study of blood T cell repertoires in COVID-19. Trimming took 6 bases from V and 4 from J; bases not matched to a gene: 15. Germline assignment: CDR1 MDHEN and CDR2 SYDVKM. There are 16 residues in the CDR3. Repertoires were generated with immunoSEQ multiplex PCR, while TCRdb's copy carries only in-frame clones and drops some. There are roughly 300,000 clones in the sample; roughly 88% occur only once, and 2.3% lies in the top ten. The source is a woman aged 40-49 years with acute COVID-19. The chain recombines TRBV28 with TRBJ2-7; the match to TRBD1 covers 7 bases. Sequencing input: PBMCs or T cells enriched from blood (not recorded which). CDR3 nucleotide sequence: TGTGCCAGCAGCCAGGGGGATCGGACGTCGTTGTACGAGCAGTACTTC. It encodes CASSQGDRTSLYEQYF. Combining the CDR3 with reference TRBV28 and TRBJ2-7 gives the whole variable domain DVKVTQSSRYLVKRTGEKVFLECVQDMDHENMFWYRQDPGLGLRLIYFSYDVKMKEKGDIPEGYSVSREKKERFSLILESASTNQTSMYLCASSQGDRTSLYEQYFGPGTRLTVT.